What follows describes a single T cell receptor (beta chain). The sample is drawn from a study of cytomegalovirus exposure and HLA in healthy donors. Germline loops: CDR1 SGDLS, CDR2 YYNGEE. This CDR3 spans 17 amino acids. Trimming removed 0 bases from V and 3 bases from J, with 19 bases in between. Researchers ran the PCR with 60 Vbeta and 13 Jbeta primers. Generated by immunoSEQ multiplex PCR, the TCRdb table keeps only in-frame clones and is missing some. The table records fewer than 300,000 clones, roughly 89% of them present only once. This TCR was recovered from a man aged 35-49 years in good health and CMV-seropositive. The sequencing input was PBMCs. V and J are TRBV9 and TRBJ2-7, with D tentatively TRBD1 (7 bases). The CDR3, as DNA: TGTGCCAGCAGCGTAGAGTTAGGAGGGGGCCAGGGCTACGAGCAGTACTTC. Protein: CASSVELGGGQGYEQYF.